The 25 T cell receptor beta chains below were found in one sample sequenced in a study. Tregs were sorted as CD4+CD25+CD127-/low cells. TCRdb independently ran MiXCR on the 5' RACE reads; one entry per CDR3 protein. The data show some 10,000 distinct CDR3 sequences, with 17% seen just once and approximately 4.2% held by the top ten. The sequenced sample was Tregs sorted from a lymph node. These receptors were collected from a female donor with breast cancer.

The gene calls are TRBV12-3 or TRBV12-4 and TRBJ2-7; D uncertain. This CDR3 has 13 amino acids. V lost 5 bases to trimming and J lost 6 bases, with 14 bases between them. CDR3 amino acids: CASSESASLEQYF. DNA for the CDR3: TGTGCCAGCAGTGAGTCGGCCTCTCTCGAGCAGTACTTC.

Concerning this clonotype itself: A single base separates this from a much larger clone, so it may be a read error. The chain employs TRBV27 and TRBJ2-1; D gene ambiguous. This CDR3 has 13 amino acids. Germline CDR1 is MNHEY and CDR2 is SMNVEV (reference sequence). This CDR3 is CACSYGHPNEQFF. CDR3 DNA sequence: TGTGCCTGCAGTTATGGCCACCCCAATGAGCAGTTCTTC.

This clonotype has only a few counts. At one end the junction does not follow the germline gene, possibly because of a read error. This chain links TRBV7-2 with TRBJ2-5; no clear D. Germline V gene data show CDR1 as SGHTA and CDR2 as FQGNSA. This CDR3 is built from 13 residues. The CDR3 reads CASSPRIQETLYF. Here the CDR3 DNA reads TGTGCCAGCAGCCCGAGGATACAAGAGACCCTGTACTTC.

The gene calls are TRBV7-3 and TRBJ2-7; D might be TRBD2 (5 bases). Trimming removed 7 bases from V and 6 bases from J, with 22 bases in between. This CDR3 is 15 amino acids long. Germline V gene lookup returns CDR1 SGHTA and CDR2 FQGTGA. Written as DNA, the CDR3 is TGTGCCAGCAACCCAGGCGGGTTTCGACGGGGCGAGCAGTACTTC. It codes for CASNPGGFRRGEQYF.

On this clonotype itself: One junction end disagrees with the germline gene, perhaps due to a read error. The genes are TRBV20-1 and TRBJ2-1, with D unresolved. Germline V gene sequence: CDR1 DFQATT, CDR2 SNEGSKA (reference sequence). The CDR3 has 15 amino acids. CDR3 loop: CSASMELYSYDEQCF. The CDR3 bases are TGCAGTGCTAGTATGGAACTCTACTCCTACGATGAGCAGTGCTTC.

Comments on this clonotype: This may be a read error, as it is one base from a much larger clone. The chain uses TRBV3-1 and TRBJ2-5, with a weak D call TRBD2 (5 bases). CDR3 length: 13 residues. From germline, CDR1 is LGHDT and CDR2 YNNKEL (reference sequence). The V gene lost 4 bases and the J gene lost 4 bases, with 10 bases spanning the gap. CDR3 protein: CASSPGGGETQYF. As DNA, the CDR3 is TGTGCCAGCAGCCCAGGAGGAGGAGAGACCCAGTACTTC.

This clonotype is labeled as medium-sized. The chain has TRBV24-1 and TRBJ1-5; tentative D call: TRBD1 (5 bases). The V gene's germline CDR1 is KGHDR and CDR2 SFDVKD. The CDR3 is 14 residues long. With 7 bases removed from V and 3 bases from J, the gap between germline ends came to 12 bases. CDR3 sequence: CATSRAGSNQPQHF. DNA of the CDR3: TGTGCCACCAGCAGGGCCGGCTCCAATCAGCCCCAGCATTTT.

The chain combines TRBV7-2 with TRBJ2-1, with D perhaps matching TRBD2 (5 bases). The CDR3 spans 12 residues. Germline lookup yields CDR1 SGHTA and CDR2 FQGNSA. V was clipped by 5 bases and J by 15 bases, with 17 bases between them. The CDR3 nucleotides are TGTGCCAGCAGCCTCGGAGGATCAGCACTGTTCTTC. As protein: CASSLGGSALFF.

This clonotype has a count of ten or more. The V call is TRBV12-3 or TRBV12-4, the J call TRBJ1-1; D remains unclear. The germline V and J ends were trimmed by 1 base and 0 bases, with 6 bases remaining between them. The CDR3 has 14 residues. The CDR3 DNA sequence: TGTGCCAGCAGTTTAGGTGCGATGAACACTGAAGCTTTCTTT. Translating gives CASSLGAMNTEAFF.

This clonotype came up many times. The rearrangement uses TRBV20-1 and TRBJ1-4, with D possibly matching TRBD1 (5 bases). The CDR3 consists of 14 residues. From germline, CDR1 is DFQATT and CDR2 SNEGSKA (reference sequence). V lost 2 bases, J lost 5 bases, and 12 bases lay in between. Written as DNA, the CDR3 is TGCAGTGCTAGACTTGGGGGATTAAATGAAAAACTGTTTTTT. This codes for CSARLGGLNEKLFF.

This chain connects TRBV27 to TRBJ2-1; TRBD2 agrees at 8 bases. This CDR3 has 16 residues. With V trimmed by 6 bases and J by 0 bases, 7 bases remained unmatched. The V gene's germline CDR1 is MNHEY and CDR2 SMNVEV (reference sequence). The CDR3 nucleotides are TGTGCCAGCAGACAGCGGGAGCCTAGCTCCTACAATGAGCAGTTCTTC. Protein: CASRQREPSSYNEQFF.

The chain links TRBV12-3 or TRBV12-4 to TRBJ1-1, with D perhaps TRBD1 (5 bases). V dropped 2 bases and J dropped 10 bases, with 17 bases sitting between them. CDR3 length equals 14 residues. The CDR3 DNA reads TGTGCCAGCAGTTTAAGACAGCCCCCCTCGGGAGCTTTCTTT. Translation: CASSLRQPPSGAFF.

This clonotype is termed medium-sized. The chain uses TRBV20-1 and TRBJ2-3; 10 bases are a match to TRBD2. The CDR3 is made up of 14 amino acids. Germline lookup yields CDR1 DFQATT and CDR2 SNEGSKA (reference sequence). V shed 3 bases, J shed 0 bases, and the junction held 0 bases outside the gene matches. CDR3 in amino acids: CSARTSGSTDTQYF. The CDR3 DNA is TGCAGTGCTAGGACTAGCGGGAGCACAGATACGCAGTATTTT.

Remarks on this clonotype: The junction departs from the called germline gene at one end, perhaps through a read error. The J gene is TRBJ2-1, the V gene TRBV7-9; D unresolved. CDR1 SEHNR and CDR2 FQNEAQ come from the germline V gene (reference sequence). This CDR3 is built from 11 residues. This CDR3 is CASSPYNEQLF. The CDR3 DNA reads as TGTGCCAGCAGCCCGTACAACGAGCAGCTCTTC.

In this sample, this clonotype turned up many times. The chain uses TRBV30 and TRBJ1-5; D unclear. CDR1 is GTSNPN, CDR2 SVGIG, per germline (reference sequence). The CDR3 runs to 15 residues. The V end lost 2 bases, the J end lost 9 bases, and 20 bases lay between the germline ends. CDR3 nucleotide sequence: TGTGCCTGGAGTAAATCAAGGGTTGGTTTAGGGCCCCAGCATTTT. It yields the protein CAWSKSRVGLGPQHF.

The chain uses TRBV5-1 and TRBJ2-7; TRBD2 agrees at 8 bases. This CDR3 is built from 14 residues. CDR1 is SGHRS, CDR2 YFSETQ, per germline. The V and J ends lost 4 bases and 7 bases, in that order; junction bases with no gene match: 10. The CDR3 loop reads CASSPLGGTREQYF. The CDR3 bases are TGCGCCAGCAGCCCTCTAGGCGGGACTAGGGAGCAGTACTTC.

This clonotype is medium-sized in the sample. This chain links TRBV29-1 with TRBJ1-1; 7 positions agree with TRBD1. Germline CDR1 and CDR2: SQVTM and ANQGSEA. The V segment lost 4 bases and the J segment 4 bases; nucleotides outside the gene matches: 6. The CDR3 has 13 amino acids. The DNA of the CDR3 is TGCAGCGTTGGGACGACAGGGACCACTGAAGCTTTCTTT. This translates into CSVGTTGTTEAFF.

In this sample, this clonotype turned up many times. The CDR3 nucleotides are TGCAGTGCTAGAGATGGGGCTTTCACAGGGGACAATCAGCCCCAGCATTTT. This encodes CSARDGAFTGDNQPQHF. The chain uses TRBV20-1 and TRBJ1-5, with TRBD1 matching over 7 bases. J gave up 3 bases and V 0 bases, and 11 bases lay outside the gene matches. Germline V gives CDR1 DFQATT, CDR2 SNEGSKA (reference sequence). The CDR3 length is 17 residues.

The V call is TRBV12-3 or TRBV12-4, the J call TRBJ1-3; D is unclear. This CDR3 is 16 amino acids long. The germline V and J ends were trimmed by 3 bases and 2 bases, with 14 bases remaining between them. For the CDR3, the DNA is TGTGCCAGCAGTTTCGGTATTGGTACAGCTGGAAACACCATATATTTT. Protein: CASSFGIGTAGNTIYF.

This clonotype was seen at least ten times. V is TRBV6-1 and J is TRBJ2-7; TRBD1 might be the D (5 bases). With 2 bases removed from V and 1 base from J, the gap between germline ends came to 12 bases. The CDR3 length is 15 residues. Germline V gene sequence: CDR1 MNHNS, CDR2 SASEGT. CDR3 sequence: CASSENGAGSYEQYF. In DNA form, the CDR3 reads TGTGCCAGCAGTGAAAATGGGGCAGGGTCCTACGAGCAGTACTTC.

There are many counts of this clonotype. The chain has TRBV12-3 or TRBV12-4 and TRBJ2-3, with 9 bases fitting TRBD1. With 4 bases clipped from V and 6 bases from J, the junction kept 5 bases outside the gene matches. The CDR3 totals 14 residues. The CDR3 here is CASSSRDRVDTQYF. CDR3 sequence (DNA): TGTGCCAGCAGTTCCCGGGACAGGGTCGATACGCAGTATTTT.

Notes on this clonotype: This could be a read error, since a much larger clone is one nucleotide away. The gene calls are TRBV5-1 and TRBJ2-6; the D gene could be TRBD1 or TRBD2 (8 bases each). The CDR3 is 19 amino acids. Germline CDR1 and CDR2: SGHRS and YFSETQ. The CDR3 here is CASSPRGGQVNSGANALTF. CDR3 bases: TGCGCCAGCAGCCCCCGGGGGGGACAGGTTAACTCTGGGGCCAACGCCCTGACTTTC. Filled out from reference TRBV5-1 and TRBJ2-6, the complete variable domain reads KAGVTQTPRYLIKTRGQQVTLSCSPISGHRSVSWYQQTPGQGLQFLFEYFSETQRNKGNFPGRFSGRQFSNSRSEMNVSTLELGDSALYLCASSPRGGQVNSGANALTFGAGSRLTVL.

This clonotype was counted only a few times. CDR3 bases: TGTGCCAGCTCCGCCCGGGAGACCCAGTACTTC. Translating gives CASSARETQYF. This sequence joins TRBV18 and TRBJ2-5; D gene ambiguous. The CDR3 loop spans 11 amino acids. Germline V lookup: CDR1 KGHSH, CDR2 LQKENI. Trimming removed 6 bases at V and 5 bases at J, with 7 bases between.

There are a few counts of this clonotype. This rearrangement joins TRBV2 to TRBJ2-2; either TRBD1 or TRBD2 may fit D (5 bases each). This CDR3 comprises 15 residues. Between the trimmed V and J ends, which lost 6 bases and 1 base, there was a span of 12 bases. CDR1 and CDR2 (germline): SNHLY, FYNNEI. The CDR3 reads CASRIWDGNTGELFF. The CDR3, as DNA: TGTGCCAGCAGGATTTGGGACGGGAACACCGGGGAGCTGTTTTTT.

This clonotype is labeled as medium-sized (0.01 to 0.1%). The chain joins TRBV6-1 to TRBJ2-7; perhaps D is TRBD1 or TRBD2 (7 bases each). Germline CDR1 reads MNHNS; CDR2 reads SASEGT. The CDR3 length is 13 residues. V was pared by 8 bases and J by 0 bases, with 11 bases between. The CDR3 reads CASRGDSSYEQYF. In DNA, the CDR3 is TGTGCCAGCCGGGGGGACAGCTCCTACGAGCAGTACTTC.